The next 19 T cell receptor beta chains were all read from a single sample in a study of PD-L1 blockade in urothelial cancer. Libraries were prepared by immunoSEQ multiplex PCR; TCRdb keeps only in-frame clonotypes and omits some of them. The table includes about 70,000 clones, roughly 90% detected once. Time point given: pretreatment peripheral blood. The sample consisted of PBMCs, taken around atezolizumab (anti-PD-L1) treatment. These receptors were obtained from a man aged 70 or older with urothelial cancer.

This chain uses TRBV19 with TRBJ2-1, with D possibly TRBD1 on 6 matching bases. The length of the CDR3 is 15 residues. Trimming pared 7 bases from V and 7 bases from J, leaving 20 bases between. Germline V gives CDR1 LNHDA, CDR2 SQIVND (reference sequence). This chain's CDR3 is CASTAMDSPGNEQFF. The CDR3 DNA follows: TGTGCCAGTACCGCTATGGACAGCCCGGGGAATGAGCAGTTCTTC.

The V and J genes are TRBV28 and TRBJ2-1, with D perhaps matching TRBD2 (7 bases). The CDR3 is 18 amino acids. V lost 2 bases to trimming and J lost 5 bases, with 22 bases between them. Germline V gene lookup returns CDR1 MDHEN and CDR2 SYDVKM. This CDR3 is CASSLGGASLGGNNEQFF. CDR3 nucleotide sequence: TGTGCCAGCAGTTTAGGGGGGGCTAGCCTTGGGGGAAACAATGAGCAGTTCTTC.

The chain is built from TRBV7-3 and TRBJ2-1, with 10 bases aligning to TRBD2. J lost 6 bases, V lost 1 base, and 12 bases had no gene match. Germline assignment: CDR1 SGHTA and CDR2 FQGTGA. CDR3 length equals 18 residues. The CDR3: CASSLRGLAGAGLNEQFF. As DNA, the CDR3 is TGTGCCAGCAGCTTAAGGGGCCTAGCGGGAGCGGGCCTCAATGAGCAGTTCTTC. Filled out from reference TRBV7-3 and TRBJ2-1, the complete variable domain reads GAGVSQTPSNKVTEKGKYVELRCDPISGHTALYWYRQSLGQGPEFLIYFQGTGAADDSGLPNDRFFAVRPEGSVSTLKIQRTERGDSAVYLCASSLRGLAGAGLNEQFFGPGTRLTVL.

This clone was seen just once. The V gene is TRBV5-1, the J gene TRBJ2-3; 9 bases align to TRBD2. The ends lost 2 bases at V and 8 bases at J; junction bases unmatched: 21. The CDR3 has 19 residues. Germline V lookup: CDR1 SGHRS, CDR2 YFSETQ. CDR3 loop: CASSFPPGTSPVSGSTQYF. In DNA, the CDR3 is TGCGCCAGCAGCTTCCCGCCCGGGACTAGCCCCGTAAGTGGGAGTACGCAGTATTTT.

The chain links TRBV7-6 to TRBJ2-3; TRBD2 is a possible D gene (5 bases). The CDR3 contains 15 residues. The germline V and J ends were trimmed by 4 bases and 0 bases, with 11 bases remaining between them. In germline, CDR1 is SGHVS, CDR2 FNYEAQ. DNA for the CDR3: TGTGCCAGCAGCTCCTTAGCGTCTAGCACAGATACGCAGTATTTT. It specifies CASSSLASSTDTQYF.

This sequence joins TRBV6-1 and TRBJ1-2; D might be TRBD1 (6 bases). Germline CDR1 MNHNS, CDR2 SASEGT. Trimming removed 11 bases at V and 5 bases at J, with 18 bases between. The CDR3 covers 13 residues. The CDR3 is CAGGGQSLYGYTF. CDR3 coding DNA: TGTGCCGGGGGGGGGCAGAGCTTATATGGCTACACCTTC.

The J gene is TRBJ2-4, the V gene TRBV28, with TRBD1 matching over 7 bases. Trimming cost V 2 bases and J 8 bases; bases outside gene matches: 18. Germline V gene lookup returns CDR1 MDHEN and CDR2 SYDVKM. This CDR3 has 18 amino acids. The CDR3 protein is CASSLAPGQNFQWDIQYF. The CDR3 region has the DNA TGTGCCAGCAGTTTAGCACCGGGACAGAACTTCCAATGGGACATTCAGTACTTC.

V gene TRBV18 combines with J gene TRBJ2-1; the match to TRBD1 covers 8 bases. The V gene end was trimmed by 3 bases and the J gene end by 1 base; junction bases not matched to a gene: 8. This CDR3 has 17 amino acids. In germline, CDR1 is KGHSH, CDR2 LQKENI. The CDR3 DNA reads TGTGCCAGCTCACCCCGAGGGACAGGTAGTTCCTACAATGAGCAGTTCTTC. This gives the protein CASSPRGTGSSYNEQFF.

The gene calls are TRBV19 and TRBJ1-5; D possibly corresponds to TRBD1 (5 bases). The germline V gene encodes CDR1 LNHDA and CDR2 SQIVND (reference sequence). The CDR3 covers 15 residues. V lost 5 bases and J lost 2, with 13 bases in between. As DNA, the CDR3 is TGTGCCAGTAGTCCAGGGTGGCAGGGCAATCAGCCCCAGCATTTT. Protein product: CASSPGWQGNQPQHF.

This chain links TRBV6-5 with TRBJ2-3, with 15 bases fitting TRBD2. The V segment lost 6 bases and the J segment 8 bases; nucleotides outside the gene matches: 6. In germline, CDR1 is MNHEY, CDR2 SVGAGI. CDR3 length equals 15 residues. The CDR3: CASRGTSGRLGTQYF. The CDR3 DNA reads as TGTGCCAGCAGGGGGACTAGCGGGAGGTTGGGTACGCAGTATTTT.

This clone came up a few times. The gene calls are TRBV5-1 and TRBJ1-1; 9 nucleotides align to TRBD1. Germline-derived CDR1 and CDR2 are SGHRS and YFSETQ. The CDR3 runs to 14 residues. Trimming took 0 bases from V and 5 from J; bases not matched to a gene: 2. The CDR3 here is CASSLDRGQTEAFF. The CDR3 DNA follows: TGCGCCAGCAGCTTGGACAGGGGGCAAACTGAAGCTTTCTTT. The full variable domain, completed using reference TRBV5-1 and TRBJ1-1, is KAGVTQTPRYLIKTRGQQVTLSCSPISGHRSVSWYQQTPGQGLQFLFEYFSETQRNKGNFPGRFSGRQFSNSRSEMNVSTLELGDSALYLCASSLDRGQTEAFFGQGTRLTVV.

This clone was recorded a few times. The CDR3 DNA follows: TGTGCCAGCAGCCACCGGGACAGGGGGCAACGCTACGAGCAGTACTTC. Translation: CASSHRDRGQRYEQYF. This chain uses TRBV7-8 with TRBJ2-7, with 12 bases identical to TRBD1. CDR1 and CDR2 from the germline V gene are SGHVS and FQNEAQ. This CDR3 has 16 amino acids. The trim removed 5 bases at V and 3 bases at J, leaving 8 bases unmatched. Full variable domain (rest looked up from reference TRBV7-8 and TRBJ2-7): GAGVSQSPRYKVAKRGQDVALRCDPISGHVSLFWYQQALGQGPEFLTYFQNEAQLDKSGLPSDRFFAERPEGSVSTLKIQRTQQEDSAVYLCASSHRDRGQRYEQYFGPGTRLTVT.

The chain links TRBV29-1 to TRBJ2-3; D might be TRBD2 (6 bases). The CDR3 runs 19 residues. V was clipped by 0 bases and J by 3 bases, with 25 bases between them. Germline CDR1 and CDR2: SQVTM and ANQGSEA. The CDR3, as DNA: TGCAGCGTTGAAGACCGAGCGGGTGGACTAACGACAACGACAGATACGCAGTATTTT. Translation: CSVEDRAGGLTTTTDTQYF.

In nucleotides, the CDR3 is TGTGCCAGCAGTGTCGGGGGACTCCCTGGGGCCAACGAGCAGTACTTC. This sequence encodes CASSVGGLPGANEQYF. The chain is built from TRBV2 and TRBJ2-7; D perhaps matches TRBD2 (6 bases). From germline, CDR1 is SNHLY and CDR2 FYNNEI. V lost 4 bases to trimming and J lost 5 bases, with 21 bases between them. The CDR3 consists of 16 residues.

The rearrangement links TRBV18 to TRBJ2-7; 9 nucleotides line up with TRBD2. Trimming removed 3 bases from V and 5 bases from J; junction bases left unmatched: 8. The CDR3 loop spans 15 amino acids. CDR1 is KGHSH, CDR2 LQKENI, per germline. CDR3 in amino acids: CASSPPSGEDHEQYF. The CDR3 DNA reads as TGTGCCAGCTCACCGCCTAGCGGGGAGGACCACGAGCAGTACTTC.

This sequence joins TRBV19 and TRBJ1-5, with D uncertain. V was clipped by 5 bases and J by 7 bases, with 12 bases between them. CDR1 is LNHDA and CDR2 is SQIVND in the germline V gene (reference sequence). This CDR3 has 13 residues. In DNA form, the CDR3 reads TGTGCCAGTAGTGAAGTACGGGGACAGCCCCAGCATTTT. This translates into CASSEVRGQPQHF.

The rearrangement links TRBV6-1 to TRBJ2-3; D not certain. V lost 2 bases and J lost 4, with 10 bases in between. CDR3 length: 14 amino acids. Germline V lookup: CDR1 MNHNS, CDR2 SASEGT. The CDR3 sequence is CASSEIGSSDTQYF. Here the CDR3 DNA reads TGTGCCAGCAGTGAAATCGGTAGTTCAGATACGCAGTATTTT.

This chain connects TRBV15 to TRBJ2-5; a weak D match, TRBD1 (5 bases). Germline CDR1 and CDR2: LNHNV and YYDKDF (reference sequence). V gave up 0 bases and J gave up 5 bases, with 16 bases separating them. There are 16 residues in the CDR3. Here the CDR3 DNA reads TGTGCCACCAGCAGAGATTCTAGGGGAACGTGGGAGACCCAGTACTTC. Its protein product is CATSRDSRGTWETQYF. The full variable domain, in which reference TRBV15 and TRBJ2-5 provide the parts outside the CDR3, is DAMVIQNPRYQVTQFGKPVTLSCSQTLNHNVMYWYQQKSSQAPKLLFHYYDKDFNNEADTPDNFQSRRPNTSFCFLDIRSPGLGDTAMYLCATSRDSRGTWETQYFGPGTRLLVL.

The V call is TRBV7-8, the J call TRBJ2-4, with 9 bases lining up with TRBD2. The germline V gene encodes CDR1 SGHVS and CDR2 FQNEAQ. The CDR3 totals 14 residues. Trimming cost V 4 bases and J 7 bases; bases outside gene matches: 5. CDR3 bases: TGTGCCAGCAGCTCCGCGGGGGGGAACAACATTCAGTACTTC. Amino acids: CASSSAGGNNIQYF.